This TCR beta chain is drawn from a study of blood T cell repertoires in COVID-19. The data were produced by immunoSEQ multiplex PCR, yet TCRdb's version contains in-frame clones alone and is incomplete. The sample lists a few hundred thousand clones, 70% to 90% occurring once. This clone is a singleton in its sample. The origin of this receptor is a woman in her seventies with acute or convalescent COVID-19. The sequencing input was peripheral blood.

The CDR3 sequence: CASSLALARQKETQYF. CDR3 coding DNA: TGTGCCAGCAGCTTGGCGCTAGCAAGGCAAAAAGAGACCCAGTACTTC. This chain connects TRBV5-4 to TRBJ2-5, with D possibly TRBD2 on 5 matching bases. Germline assignment: CDR1 SGHNT and CDR2 YYREEE (reference sequence). The V end lost 0 bases, the J end lost 3 bases, and 15 bases lay between the germline ends. The CDR3 contains 16 residues.